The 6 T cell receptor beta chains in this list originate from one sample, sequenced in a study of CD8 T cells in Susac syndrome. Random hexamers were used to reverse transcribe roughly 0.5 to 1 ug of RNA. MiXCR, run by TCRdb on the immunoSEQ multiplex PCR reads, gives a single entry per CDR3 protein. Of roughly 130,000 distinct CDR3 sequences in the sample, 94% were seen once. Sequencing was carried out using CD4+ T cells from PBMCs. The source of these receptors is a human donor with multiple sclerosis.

CDR3 coding DNA: TGTGCCAGCAGCGCCGGCCTAGCCAAAAACATTCAGTACTTC. Translation: CASSAGLAKNIQYF. The J gene is TRBJ2-4, the V gene TRBV11-1; D not certain. CDR1 and CDR2 from the germline V gene are SGHAT and FQDESV (reference sequence). CDR3 length: 14 amino acids. V lost 5 bases to trimming and J lost 0 bases, with 8 bases between them.

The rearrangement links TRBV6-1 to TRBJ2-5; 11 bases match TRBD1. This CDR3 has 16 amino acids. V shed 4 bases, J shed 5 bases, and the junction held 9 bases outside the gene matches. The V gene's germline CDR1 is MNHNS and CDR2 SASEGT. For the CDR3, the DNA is TGTGCCAGCAGTGGAGGGAGGACAGGGGGCGCGGAGACCCAGTACTTC. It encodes CASSGGRTGGAETQYF.

Here the CDR3 reads CASSLRGQMTGEQYF. The CDR3 DNA sequence: TGTGCCAGCAGCTTGAGGGGACAGATGACAGGCGAGCAGTACTTC. The rearrangement joins TRBV5-8 to TRBJ2-7; TRBD1 agrees at 7 bases. The V segment lost 1 base and the J segment 6 bases; nucleotides outside the gene matches: 10. Germline V gene lookup returns CDR1 SGHTS and CDR2 YDEGEE. The CDR3 spans 15 residues.

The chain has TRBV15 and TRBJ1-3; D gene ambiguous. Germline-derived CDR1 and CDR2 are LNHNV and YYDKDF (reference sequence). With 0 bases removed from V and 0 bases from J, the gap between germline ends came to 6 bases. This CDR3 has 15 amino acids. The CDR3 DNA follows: TGTGCCACCAGCAGAGATCGCTCCTCTGGAAACACCATATATTTT. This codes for CATSRDRSSGNTIYF.

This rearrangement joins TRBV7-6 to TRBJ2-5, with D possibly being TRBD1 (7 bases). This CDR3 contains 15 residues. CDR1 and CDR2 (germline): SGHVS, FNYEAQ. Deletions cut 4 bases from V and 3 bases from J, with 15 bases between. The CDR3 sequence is CASSSSGRGEETQYF. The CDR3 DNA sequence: TGTGCCAGCAGCTCCTCAGGCAGGGGGGAAGAGACCCAGTACTTC.

CDR3 DNA: TGTGCCAGCAGCCCGGAGGAGGCTGCCTTCACAGATACGCAGTATTTT. It specifies CASSPEEAAFTDTQYF. The chain combines TRBV5-6 with TRBJ2-3, with D perhaps matching TRBD2 (5 bases). The length of the CDR3 is 16 residues. CDR1 is SGHDT and CDR2 is YYEEEE in the germline V gene. The V end lost 4 bases, the J end lost 2 bases, and 17 bases lay between the germline ends.